Listed here are 26 T cell receptor beta chains from one sample, sequenced in a study of T-cell memory formation after mild COVID-19. TCRdb processed the 5' RACE reads anew with MiXCR; each CDR3 protein has one entry. The table shows under 300,000 distinct CDR3 sequences, with about a sixth occurring only once. Sample: PBMCs or a T cell subset sorted from them (not recorded which). The source of these receptors is a man younger than 35 who had mild COVID-19 (a few samples of this study predate the infection). Cell type and time point are not known.

The chain links TRBV27 to TRBJ2-5; D is possibly TRBD2 (5 bases). Germline values: CDR1 MNHEY, CDR2 SMNVEV (reference sequence). The CDR3 is 16 amino acids. V lost 5 bases and J lost 5, with 21 bases in between. This CDR3 reads CASSITAAASRETQYF. The CDR3 DNA is TGTGCCAGCAGTATCACCGCAGCGGCGTCCCGGGAGACCCAGTACTTC.

The chain links TRBV29-1 to TRBJ1-2, with a tentative D call TRBD1 (5 bases). Germline V gene data show CDR1 as SQVTM and CDR2 as ANQGSEA. The CDR3 is 13 residues long. V lost 4 bases and J lost 3, with 12 bases in between. CDR3: CSVVPRDYYGYTF. The CDR3 bases are TGCAGCGTTGTTCCCAGGGATTACTATGGCTACACCTTC.

This clonotype was counted a few times. This chain joins TRBV4-3 and TRBJ2-7; TRBD1 matches 7 bases. The CDR3 spans 16 residues. CDR1 and CDR2 (germline): LGHNA, YSLEER. The V and J ends lost 0 bases and 6 bases, in that order; junction bases with no gene match: 11. CDR3: CASSQDAWTGVGEQYF. Written as DNA, the CDR3 is TGCGCCAGCAGCCAAGATGCCTGGACAGGTGTTGGCGAGCAGTACTTC.

In its sample, this clonotype was seen a few times. The chain is built from TRBV14 and TRBJ1-2, with D unclear. V was pared by 1 base and J by 6 bases, with 15 bases between. This CDR3 is 15 amino acids long. Germline V lookup: CDR1 SGHDN, CDR2 FVKESK. The CDR3 is CASSQVWRQEHGYTF. The CDR3 region has the DNA TGTGCCAGCAGCCAAGTTTGGAGGCAGGAGCATGGCTACACCTTC.

The chain couples TRBV10-3 to TRBJ2-3, with D unresolved. Germline lookup yields CDR1 ENHRY and CDR2 SYGVKD. Deletions cut 6 bases from V and 0 bases from J, with 10 bases between. The CDR3 contains 14 residues. CDR3 DNA: TGTGCCATCAGACTCATGGGGAGCACAGATACGCAGTATTTT. As protein: CAIRLMGSTDTQYF.

The table lists this clonotype with a few counts. The chain uses TRBV18 and TRBJ2-1; D is unclear. V was trimmed by 3 bases and J by 8 bases, leaving 11 bases between them. The V gene's germline CDR1 is KGHSH and CDR2 LQKENI. This CDR3 is built from 13 residues. The CDR3, as DNA: TGTGCCAGCTCACCCGTCCTTCTCCATGAGCAGTTCTTC. It encodes CASSPVLLHEQFF.

In this sample, this clonotype turned up a few times. The chain joins TRBV12-3 or TRBV12-4 to TRBJ1-6; 7 positions agree with TRBD1. With V trimmed by 5 bases and J by 9 bases, 7 bases remained unmatched. The CDR3 extends over 14 amino acids. The CDR3 spells CASSTTGEGSPLHF. Here the CDR3 DNA reads TGTGCCAGCAGTACAACAGGGGAGGGTTCACCCCTCCACTTT.

This clonotype was counted only a few times. This rearrangement joins TRBV18 to TRBJ1-2; 8 bases are a match to TRBD1. Losses at the gene ends were 5 bases for V and 8 bases for J; bases not matched to a gene: 7. Germline V gene lookup returns CDR1 KGHSH and CDR2 LQKENI. The CDR3 sequence is 13 residues long. CDR3 sequence: CASSEDRELGYTF. Written as DNA, the CDR3 is TGTGCCAGCTCAGAGGACAGGGAATTAGGCTACACCTTC.

This clonotype appeared a few times. This rearrangement joins TRBV20-1 to TRBJ2-3; D gene uncertain. Germline V gives CDR1 DFQATT, CDR2 SNEGSKA (reference sequence). Trimming left V 6 bases short and J 2 bases short, with 9 bases between. The CDR3 has 12 residues. The CDR3 reads CSAPAFTDTQYF. CDR3 in DNA: TGCAGTGCACCCGCCTTCACAGATACGCAGTATTTT.

This clonotype was found many times. The chain recombines TRBV12-3 or TRBV12-4 with TRBJ1-5; D is undetermined. This CDR3 spans 14 amino acids. V was pared by 2 bases and J by 2 bases, with 7 bases between. In DNA, the CDR3 is TGTGCCAGCAGTTTAATGGATCGCAATCAGCCCCAGCATTTT. It is translated as CASSLMDRNQPQHF.

V usage is TRBV29-1 and J usage is TRBJ2-1; D is ambiguous. V lost 4 bases and J 0 bases, leaving 7 bases between the germline ends. The CDR3 has 13 residues. The V gene's germline CDR1 is SQVTM and CDR2 ANQGSEA. CDR3 bases: TGCAGCGTTGTACGGAGCTCCTACAATGAGCAGTTCTTC. This codes for CSVVRSSYNEQFF.

As DNA, the CDR3 is TGTGCCTGGAGTGTAAACACTGGCACCGGGGAGCTGTTTTTT. It yields the protein CAWSVNTGTGELFF. The chain recombines TRBV30 with TRBJ2-2; D not resolved. This CDR3 has 14 amino acids. Trimming left V 0 bases short and J 4 bases short, with 9 bases between. Germline CDR1 and CDR2: GTSNPN and SVGIG (reference sequence).

This clonotype was counted between two and nine times. This chain uses TRBV7-2 with TRBJ2-1, with D perhaps TRBD2 (7 bases). The V gene lost 3 bases and the J gene lost 9 bases, with 15 bases spanning the gap. CDR1 and CDR2 (germline): SGHTA, FQGNSA. CDR3 size: 14 residues. The chain's CDR3 is CASSLGGARVEQFF. The CDR3 bases are TGTGCCAGCAGCTTGGGGGGGGCCCGGGTTGAGCAGTTCTTC.

This clonotype was seen more than once but under ten times. This rearrangement joins TRBV9 to TRBJ1-1; TRBD1 aligns across 7 bases. Germline CDR1 SGDLS, CDR2 YYNGEE. V lost 0 bases and J lost 3; bases outside the gene matches: 5. This CDR3 contains 15 residues. The CDR3 region is CASSVAKGQDTEAFF. DNA for the CDR3: TGTGCCAGCAGCGTAGCTAAAGGACAGGACACTGAAGCTTTCTTT.

V and J are TRBV4-3 and TRBJ2-1; 10 bases fit TRBD2. Germline CDR1 and CDR2: LGHNA and YSLEER. V trimming: 3 bases; J trimming: 5 bases; junction bases outside the gene matches: 10. This CDR3 contains 17 residues. The CDR3 DNA reads TGCGCCAGCAGCCACCCTTCTAGCGGGGGCTACAACAATGAGCAGTTCTTC. Encoded protein: CASSHPSSGGYNNEQFF.

The chain uses TRBV7-8 and TRBJ1-5; D might be TRBD1 (6 bases). Germline lookup yields CDR1 SGHVS and CDR2 FQNEAQ. The CDR3 covers 15 residues. Trimming stripped 0 bases from V and 5 bases from J, with 11 bases between. The chain's CDR3 is CASSLAWTEDQPQHF. As DNA, the CDR3 is TGTGCCAGCAGCTTAGCCTGGACAGAGGATCAGCCCCAGCATTTT.

J is TRBJ2-1 and V is TRBV11-2, with 7 bases fitting TRBD1. This CDR3 contains 13 residues. Germline CDR1 and CDR2: SGHAT and FQNNGV. V shed 4 bases and J 7 bases; nucleotides not matched to a gene: 4. CDR3 amino acids: CASSSGTANEQFF. DNA of the CDR3: TGTGCCAGCAGCTCTGGGACAGCTAATGAGCAGTTCTTC.

In this sample, this clonotype turned up a few times. This chain uses TRBV10-3 with TRBJ1-2; D ambiguous. V was trimmed by 2 bases and J by 4 bases, leaving 5 bases between them. The CDR3 runs 12 residues. Germline CDR1 is ENHRY and CDR2 is SYGVKD. DNA of the CDR3: TGTGCCATCAGTGAGACAGCCTATGGCTACACCTTC. This encodes CAISETAYGYTF.

In this sample, this clonotype turned up a few times. The rearrangement links TRBV19 to TRBJ1-2, with 9 bases that match TRBD1. Trimming took 6 bases from V and 4 from J; bases not matched to a gene: 9. Germline V gene lookup returns CDR1 LNHDA and CDR2 SQIVND (reference sequence). The CDR3 is 15 amino acids. CDR3 bases: TGTGCCAGTAGACTTCCGGGACAGGGTCCCTATGGCTACACCTTC. Encoded protein: CASRLPGQGPYGYTF.

This rearrangement joins TRBV15 to TRBJ2-3, with D uncertain. V lost 0 bases, J lost 4 bases, and 8 bases lay in between. This CDR3 is built from 14 residues. From germline, CDR1 is LNHNV and CDR2 YYDKDF (reference sequence). The CDR3 here is CATSRDRMSDTQYF. CDR3 sequence (DNA): TGTGCCACCAGCAGAGATAGGATGTCAGATACGCAGTATTTT.

At least ten counts were recorded for this clonotype. The V gene is TRBV12-3 or TRBV12-4, the J gene TRBJ2-5; no firm D call. This CDR3 spans 13 amino acids. Trimming removed 3 bases at V and 5 bases at J, with 10 bases between. The CDR3 bases are TGTGCCAGCAGTTTTGGAGTCGGTGAGACCCAGTACTTC. Protein product: CASSFGVGETQYF.

A few counts support this clonotype. The chain links TRBV7-9 to TRBJ2-1, with unresolved D. Trimming cost V 5 bases and J 2 bases, with 16 bases left between them. This CDR3 has 16 residues. The V gene's germline CDR1 is SEHNR and CDR2 FQNEAQ (reference sequence). For the CDR3, the DNA is TGTGCCAGCAGCCCCCCTGTGGGGATCCCCTACAATGAGCAGTTCTTC. Translating it yields CASSPPVGIPYNEQFF.

This clonotype was observed many times. The J gene is TRBJ2-5, the V gene TRBV7-2; TRBD2 aligns across 12 bases. Germline loops: CDR1 SGHTA, CDR2 FQGNSA. The CDR3 has 15 residues. Unmatched junction bases numbered 2, after V lost 1 base and J lost 5 bases. The CDR3 spells CASSLDGTSGETQYF. The CDR3 bases are TGTGCCAGCAGCTTAGACGGGACTAGCGGGGAGACCCAGTACTTC. Supplemented by reference TRBV7-2 and TRBJ2-5, the full variable domain reads GAGVSQSPSNKVTEKGKDVELRCDPISGHTALYWYRQSLGQGLEFLIYFQGNSAPDKSGLPSDRFSAERTGGSVSTLTIQRTQQEDSAVYLCASSLDGTSGETQYFGPGTRLLVL.

The V and J genes are TRBV5-1 and TRBJ2-2; 12 nucleotides line up with TRBD1. CDR1 and CDR2 (germline): SGHRS, YFSETQ. This CDR3 spans 15 amino acids. V lost 3 bases to trimming and J lost 7 bases; unmatched junction nucleotides: 4. The DNA for the CDR3 is TGCGCCAGCAGCTGGGGACAGGGGGCAGTCGGGGAGCTGTTTTTT. Its translation: CASSWGQGAVGELFF. Filled out from reference TRBV5-1 and TRBJ2-2, the complete variable domain reads KAGVTQTPRYLIKTRGQQVTLSCSPISGHRSVSWYQQTPGQGLQFLFEYFSETQRNKGNFPGRFSGRQFSNSRSEMNVSTLELGDSALYLCASSWGQGAVGELFFGEGSRLTVL.

The CDR3 DNA sequence: TGTGCCAGCAGCGTAGTAATTAGCGGCAATGAGCAGTTCTTC. Its translation is CASSVVISGNEQFF. The rearrangement links TRBV9 to TRBJ2-1; tentative D call: TRBD2 (6 bases). There are 14 residues in the CDR3. V was clipped by 0 bases and J by 6 bases, with 10 bases between them. Per germline, CDR1 SGDLS and CDR2 YYNGEE. The full variable domain, in which reference TRBV9 and TRBJ2-1 provide the parts outside the CDR3, is DSGVTQTPKHLITATGQRVTLRCSPRSGDLSVYWYQQSLDQGLQFLIQYYNGEERAKGNILERFSAQQFPDLHSELNLSSLELGDSALYFCASSVVISGNEQFFGPGTRLTVL.

The sample holds many counts of this clonotype. The J gene is TRBJ1-3, the V gene TRBV12-3 or TRBV12-4; 8 bases are shared with TRBD1. Trimming removed 5 bases from V and 2 bases from J; junction bases left unmatched: 11. This CDR3 has 17 amino acids. The CDR3 reads CASSTGQGPYAGNTIYF. In nucleotides, the CDR3 is TGTGCCAGCAGTACCGGACAGGGCCCGTACGCTGGAAACACCATATATTTT.